Presented here are 9 T cell receptor beta chains from one specimen sequenced in a study of OX40 agonist ivuxolimab in advanced cancers. TCRdb's copy holds only in-frame clones and misses some; the assay was immunoSEQ multiplex PCR. The sample records approximately 50,000 clones, over 80% being singletons. This material consisted of CD4+ or CD8+ T cells sorted from blood, taken in a trial of the OX40 agonist ivuxolimab. The receptors shown here come from an adult with an advanced solid tumor such as melanoma, head and neck, liver or kidney cancer.

A few counts support this clone. The chain employs TRBV19 and TRBJ1-3; D is ambiguous. The V end was cut by 6 bases, the J end by 0 bases, with 12 bases between. There are 15 residues in the CDR3. Germline-derived CDR1 and CDR2 are LNHDA and SQIVND (reference sequence). The CDR3 loop is CASSVSHSSGNTIYF. In nucleotides, the CDR3 is TGTGCCAGTAGCGTGAGTCATAGCTCTGGAAACACCATATATTTT.

The rearrangement joins TRBV7-9 to TRBJ2-1; 10 positions agree with TRBD2. This CDR3 is 16 amino acids long. Unmatched junction bases numbered 3, after V lost 1 base and J lost 3 bases. Germline lookup yields CDR1 SEHNR and CDR2 FQNEAQ (reference sequence). CDR3 protein: CASSLGLAGVYNEQFF. CDR3 DNA: TGTGCCAGCAGCTTAGGCCTAGCGGGAGTCTACAATGAGCAGTTCTTC.

Here the CDR3 reads CASSPTDGTEAFF. In nucleotides, the CDR3 is TGTGCCAGCTCACCGACCGACGGTACTGAAGCTTTCTTT. The chain is built from TRBV18 and TRBJ1-1; D is undetermined. The CDR3 runs to 13 residues. Trimming shortened V by 3 bases and J by 5 bases, and 10 bases separated the two germline ends. Per germline, CDR1 KGHSH and CDR2 LQKENI.

This clone was observed a few times. The chain joins TRBV4-1 to TRBJ1-2; the D gene is possibly TRBD1 (5 bases). Germline loops: CDR1 MGHRA, CDR2 YSYEKL. This CDR3 is 15 amino acids long. The V end lost 0 bases, the J end lost 3 bases, and 11 bases lay between the germline ends. The CDR3 DNA is TGCGCCAGCAGCCAAGAGCGAACAGGAGACTATGGCTACACCTTC. Protein: CASSQERTGDYGYTF.

V usage is TRBV9 and J usage is TRBJ1-2; D is perhaps TRBD1 (5 bases). The CDR3 extends over 12 amino acids. The V gene's germline CDR1 is SGDLS and CDR2 YYNGEE. Trimming left V 3 bases short and J 8 bases short, with 11 bases between. CDR3 DNA: TGTGCCAGCAGCGCGGGGGATCGGGGCTACACCTTC. This codes for CASSAGDRGYTF. Using reference TRBV9 and TRBJ1-2 for the parts outside the CDR3, the full variable domain is DSGVTQTPKHLITATGQRVTLRCSPRSGDLSVYWYQQSLDQGLQFLIQYYNGEERAKGNILERFSAQQFPDLHSELNLSSLELGDSALYFCASSAGDRGYTFGSGTRLTVV.

V gene TRBV28 combines with J gene TRBJ2-7; D remains unclear. Germline V gives CDR1 MDHEN, CDR2 SYDVKM. The CDR3 consists of 16 residues. The V gene lost 3 bases and the J gene lost 1 base, with 16 bases spanning the gap. The CDR3 coding sequence is TGTGCCAGCAGTTTTAGTTTCCGTACGTTGTCCTACGAGCAGTACTTC. The encoded protein is CASSFSFRTLSYEQYF.

The CDR3 is CSVSGTGDTEAFF. The CDR3 nucleotides are TGCAGCGTTTCCGGGACAGGGGATACTGAAGCTTTCTTT. This sequence joins TRBV29-1 and TRBJ1-1; TRBD1 matches 10 bases. The CDR3 consists of 13 residues. The V gene end was trimmed by 5 bases and the J gene end by 5 bases; junction bases not matched to a gene: 5. Germline V gene lookup returns CDR1 SQVTM and CDR2 ANQGSEA. The whole variable domain, filled in from reference TRBV29-1 and TRBJ1-1, reads SAVISQKPSRDICQRGTSLTIQCQVDSQVTMMFWYRQQPGQSLTLIATANQGSEATYESGFVIDKFPISRPNLTFSTLTVSNMSPEDSSIYLCSVSGTGDTEAFFGQGTRLTVV.

This clone occurred once. The chain carries TRBV7-9 and TRBJ2-7, with 11 nucleotides matching TRBD2. V lost 5 bases, J lost 2 bases, and 5 bases stayed unmatched. The CDR3 is 15 amino acids. Germline CDR1 is SEHNR and CDR2 is FQNEAQ (reference sequence). DNA of the CDR3: TGTGCCAGCAGCCCGGGACTAGCGGAAACCTACGAGCAGTACTTC. Protein product: CASSPGLAETYEQYF.

The chain's CDR3 is CASEGRGARTDTQYF. The CDR3 DNA sequence: TGTGCCAGCGAAGGGCGGGGGGCACGCACAGATACGCAGTATTTT. The genes are TRBV2 and TRBJ2-3; 8 nucleotides align to TRBD2. Unmatched junction bases numbered 8, after V lost 8 bases and J lost 1 base. Germline CDR1 and CDR2: SNHLY and FYNNEI. The CDR3 runs to 15 residues. Full variable domain (outside the CDR3, taken from reference TRBV2 and TRBJ2-3): EPEVTQTPSHQVTQMGQEVILRCVPISNHLYFYWYRQILGQKVEFLVSFYNNEISEKSEIFDDQFSVERPDGSNFTLKIRSTKLEDSAMYFCASEGRGARTDTQYFGPGTRLTVL.